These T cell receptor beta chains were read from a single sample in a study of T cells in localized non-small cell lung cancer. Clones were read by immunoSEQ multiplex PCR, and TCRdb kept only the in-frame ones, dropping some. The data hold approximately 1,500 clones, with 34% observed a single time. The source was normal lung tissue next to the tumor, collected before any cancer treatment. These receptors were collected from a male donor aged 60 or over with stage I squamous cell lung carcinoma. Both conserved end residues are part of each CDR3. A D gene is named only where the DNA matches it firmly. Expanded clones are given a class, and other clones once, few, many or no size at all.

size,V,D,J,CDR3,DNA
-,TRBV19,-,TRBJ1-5,CASSIAPQGLRQPQHF,TGTGCCAGTAGTATAGCGCCCCAGGGTTTGAGGCAGCCCCAGCATTTT
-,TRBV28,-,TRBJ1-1,CASRTRTAIMNTEAFF,TGTGCCAGCAGAACTCGGACGGCGATAATGAACACTGAAGCTTTCTTT
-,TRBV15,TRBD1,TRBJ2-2,CATSRVPGGGNIGELFF,TGTGCCACCAGCAGAGTGCCAGGGGGCGGGAACATCGGGGAGCTGTTTTTT
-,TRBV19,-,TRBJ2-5,CASSIGGARQETQYF,TGTGCCAGTAGTATCGGGGGAGCGAGGCAAGAGACCCAGTACTTC
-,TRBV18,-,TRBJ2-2,CASSQGPGELFF,TGTGCCAGCTCACAAGGCCCCGGGGAGCTGTTTTTT
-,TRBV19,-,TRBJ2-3,CASSKGRLDTQYF,TGTGCCAGTAGTAAAGGGAGATTAGATACGCAGTATTTT
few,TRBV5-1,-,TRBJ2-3,CASSLSEGVRADTQYF,TGCGCCAGCAGCTTGTCAGAGGGGGTCCGGGCAGATACGCAGTATTTT
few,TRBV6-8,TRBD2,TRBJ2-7,CASSTTLAGGPSYEQYF,TGTGCCAGCAGTACAACTTTAGCGGGAGGGCCCTCCTACGAGCAGTACTTC
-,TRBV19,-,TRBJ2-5,CASSIARAPVETQYF,TGTGCCAGTAGTATAGCTAGGGCCCCGGTAGAGACCCAGTACTTC
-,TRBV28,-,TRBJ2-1,CASTGQNYNEQFF,TGTGCCAGCACCGGACAGAACTACAATGAGCAGTTCTTC
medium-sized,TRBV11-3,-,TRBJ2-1,CASSSLRSTAYNEQFF,TGTGCCAGCAGCTCCCTTAGGTCGACGGCCTACAATGAGCAGTTCTTC
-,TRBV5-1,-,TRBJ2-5,CASSSSGVGVETQYF,TGCGCCAGCAGCAGCTCTGGGGTTGGCGTAGAGACCCAGTACTTC
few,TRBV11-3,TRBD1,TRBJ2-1,CASSSGQGAIGLGQFF,TGTGCCAGCAGCTCGGGACAGGGAGCTATCGGTTTGGGGCAGTTCTTC
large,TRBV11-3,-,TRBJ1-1,CASSLGTGGAEAFF,TGTGCCAGCAGCTTAGGCACAGGTGGGGCTGAAGCTTTCTTT
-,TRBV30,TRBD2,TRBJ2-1,CAWSVERGGLNEQFF,TGTGCCTGGAGTGTGGAGCGGGGGGGCCTCAATGAGCAGTTCTTC
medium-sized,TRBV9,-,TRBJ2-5,CASSPGNGRQETQYF,TGTGCCAGCAGCCCAGGGAACGGTAGACAAGAGACCCAGTACTTC
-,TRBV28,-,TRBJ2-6,CASRAGANVLTF,TGTGCCAGCAGGGCTGGTGCCAACGTCCTGACTTTC
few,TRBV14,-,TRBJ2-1,CASSPNPTVTAYNEQFF,TGTGCCAGCAGCCCCAACCCGACAGTGACTGCCTACAATGAGCAGTTCTTC
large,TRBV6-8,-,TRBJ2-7,CASSPGVSYEQYF,TGTGCCAGCAGCCCGGGGGTCTCCTACGAGCAGTACTTC
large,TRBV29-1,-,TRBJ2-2,CSVLATTNTGELFF,TGCAGCGTTTTAGCGACTACGAACACCGGGGAGCTGTTTTTT
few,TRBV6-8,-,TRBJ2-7,CASSETTYEQYF,TGTGCCAGCAGTGAGACGACCTACGAGCAGTACTTC
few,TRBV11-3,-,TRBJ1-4,CASSLRAPTVGTNEKLFF,TGTGCCAGCAGCTTAAGGGCTCCGACAGTTGGTACTAATGAAAAACTGTTTTTT
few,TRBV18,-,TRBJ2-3,CASSPLRQGFSTDTQYF,TGTGCCAGCTCACCACTCCGTCAGGGATTTAGCACAGATACGCAGTATTTT